One and the same sample provided the 22 T cell receptor beta chains below, sequenced in a study of control samples from healthy donors and cancer patients. TCRdb's copy holds only in-frame clones and misses some; the assay was immunoSEQ multiplex PCR. The data contain around 150,000 clones, 94% of them seen just once; the ten biggest clones take up 14%. The specimen was PBMCs. These receptors were obtained from a man aged 55 to 70 with colorectal cancer.

V and J are TRBV12-3 or TRBV12-4 and TRBJ2-7, with a weak D call TRBD1 (5 bases). CDR3 size: 13 residues. Trimming pared 5 bases from V and 2 bases from J, leaving 10 bases between. CDR3 sequence: CASSLQGTYEQYF. The CDR3 DNA is TGTGCCAGCAGTCTCCAGGGTACCTACGAGCAGTACTTC.

This clone is a singleton in its sample. This chain links TRBV12-3 or TRBV12-4 with TRBJ1-2; 7 positions match TRBD1. This CDR3 region has 13 residues. With V trimmed by 6 bases and J by 4 bases, 5 bases remained unmatched. CDR3 sequence reads: CASRPGTAYGYTF. CDR3 DNA: TGTGCCAGCAGGCCAGGGACAGCCTATGGCTACACCTTC.

The V gene is TRBV6-5, the J gene TRBJ2-7; 7 nucleotides align to TRBD1. This CDR3 has 15 residues. CDR1 is MNHEY, CDR2 SVGAGI, per germline. V lost 6 bases, J lost 1 base, and 9 bases stayed unmatched. The CDR3 sequence: CASRKGQSISYEQYF. The CDR3 coding sequence is TGTGCCAGCAGGAAGGGACAGTCAATTTCCTACGAGCAGTACTTC.

V and J are TRBV7-2 and TRBJ2-5, with D unresolved. Trimming cost V 2 bases and J 0 bases, with 7 bases left between them. CDR1 is SGHTA, CDR2 FQGNSA, per germline. The CDR3 contains 14 residues. This CDR3 reads CASSLSRNQETQYF. The CDR3, as DNA: TGTGCCAGCAGCTTATCGAGGAACCAAGAGACCCAGTACTTC.

This chain links TRBV9 with TRBJ1-4; D remains unclear. CDR1 and CDR2 from the germline V gene are SGDLS and YYNGEE. V lost 4 bases to trimming and J lost 8 bases, with 12 bases between them. This CDR3 has 13 residues. The CDR3 loop reads CASSPREGEKLFF. Here the CDR3 DNA reads TGTGCCAGCAGCCCCCGGGAGGGAGAAAAACTGTTTTTT.

The chain combines TRBV3-1 (or the pseudogene TRBV3-2) with TRBJ1-3; D unclear. The V end was cut by 0 bases, the J end by 1 base, with 4 bases between. CDR1 is LGHDT, CDR2 YNNKEL, per germline (reference sequence). The CDR3 is 14 amino acids. In DNA form, the CDR3 reads TGTGCCAGCAGCCAAGAACATTCTGGAAACACCATATATTTT. Translation gives CASSQEHSGNTIYF.

V and J are TRBV18 and TRBJ2-3; 7 nucleotides align to TRBD2. CDR3 length: 13 residues. CDR1 is KGHSH and CDR2 is LQKENI in the germline V gene. The V and J ends lost 2 bases and 5 bases, in that order; junction bases with no gene match: 1. The CDR3 DNA is TGTGCCAGCTCACCAGGGGAGGGAGATACGCAGTATTTT. As protein: CASSPGEGDTQYF. The complete variable domain, with remaining parts taken from reference TRBV18 and TRBJ2-3, reads NAGVMQNPRHLVRRRGQEARLRCSPMKGHSHVYWYRQLPEEGLKFMVYLQKENIIDESGMPKERFSAEFPKEGPSILRIQQVVRGDSAAYFCASSPGEGDTQYFGPGTRLTVL.

The genes are TRBV10-3 and TRBJ2-2; tentative D call: TRBD2 (6 bases). The CDR3 is 13 amino acids. Germline CDR1 and CDR2: ENHRY and SYGVKD. The germline V and J ends were trimmed by 4 bases and 4 bases, with 7 bases remaining between them. The CDR3: CAISGRGTGELFF. CDR3 nucleotide sequence: TGTGCCATCAGTGGGCGGGGCACCGGGGAGCTGTTTTTT.

A word on this clone: The same CDR3 also results from other DNA sequences found in this sample. In DNA, the CDR3 is TGTGCCAGCAGCCCCCAGGGGGGGACTGAAGCTTTCTTT. As protein: CASSPQGGTEAFF. The chain recombines TRBV3-1 (or the pseudogene TRBV3-2) with TRBJ1-1, with 7 bases fitting TRBD1. The CDR3 loop spans 13 amino acids. From germline, CDR1 is LGHDT and CDR2 YNNKEL (reference sequence). Losses at the gene ends were 4 bases for V and 5 bases for J; bases not matched to a gene: 4.

This clone showed up just once. This rearrangement joins TRBV24-1 to TRBJ2-5; D might be TRBD2 (7 bases). The CDR3 extends over 12 amino acids. Trimming removed 5 bases at V and 7 bases at J, with 10 bases between. Germline V gene lookup returns CDR1 KGHDR and CDR2 SFDVKD. The CDR3: CATSGGGGTQYF. CDR3 bases: TGTGCCACCAGTGGAGGGGGGGGGACCCAGTACTTC.

V and J are TRBV4-1 and TRBJ1-6; D ambiguous. This CDR3 comprises 17 residues. V was shortened by 6 bases and J by 7 bases, with 22 bases between the two germline ends. Germline V gene data show CDR1 as MGHRA and CDR2 as YSYEKL. The CDR3 sequence is CASRIVLVGGGNSPLHF. The CDR3 nucleotides are TGCGCCAGCAGAATCGTCCTAGTAGGAGGCGGGAATTCACCCCTCCACTTT.

The rearrangement joins TRBV6-2 or TRBV6-3 to TRBJ1-1; D not resolved. The ends were cut back, 5 bases at V and 7 bases at J, with 14 bases in the middle. This CDR3 has 13 amino acids. Looked up from germline, CDR1 is MNHEY and CDR2 is SVGEGT. In DNA, the CDR3 is TGTGCCAGCAGTCCCTGGCTCAGACTTGAAGCTTTCTTT. It is translated as CASSPWLRLEAFF.

The chain couples TRBV18 to TRBJ2-3; D possibly corresponds to TRBD1 (5 bases). This CDR3 is built from 15 residues. Deletions cut 2 bases from V and 0 bases from J, with 9 bases between. CDR1 and CDR2 from the germline V gene are KGHSH and LQKENI. The chain's CDR3 is CASSPTGASTDTQYF. CDR3 sequence (DNA): TGTGCCAGCTCACCAACAGGTGCTAGCACAGATACGCAGTATTTT.

CDR3 nucleotide sequence: TGCGCCAGCAGCCTTACAACCAAAAACATTCAGTACTTC. Translating it yields CASSLTTKNIQYF. The chain joins TRBV10-1 to TRBJ2-4, with unresolved D. CDR3 length equals 13 residues. V lost 6 bases to trimming and J lost 2 bases, with 8 bases between them. Germline-derived CDR1 and CDR2 are WNHNN and SYGVQD (reference sequence).

This rearrangement joins TRBV21-1 to TRBJ1-5; the table's D call of TRBD1 was not tested on the DNA. TRBV21-1 is a documented pseudogene. The CDR3 has 17 amino acids. In DNA form, the CDR3 reads TGTGCCAGCAGCAATCATAATACAGCTGACCTCCTCCAGCCCCAGCATTTT. Its protein is CASSNHNTADLLQPQHF.

CDR3 in amino acids: CASSLPIRLAGVKNEQFF. CDR3 DNA sequence: TGTGCCAGCAGCCTACCGATTCGCCTAGCGGGGGTGAAAAATGAGCAGTTCTTC. The chain carries TRBV7-9 and TRBJ2-1; TRBD2 matches 10 bases. The CDR3 is 18 amino acids. Per the germline V gene, CDR1 is SEHNR and CDR2 is FQNEAQ (reference sequence). V trimming: 5 bases; J trimming: 7 bases; junction bases outside the gene matches: 17. The full variable domain, its missing parts supplied by reference TRBV7-9 and TRBJ2-1, is DTGVSQNPRHKITKRGQNVTFRCDPISEHNRLYWYRQTLGQGPEFLTYFQNEAQLEKSRLLSDRFSAERPKGSFSTLEIQRTEQGDSAMYLCASSLPIRLAGVKNEQFFGPGTRLTVL.

The chain has TRBV27 and TRBJ1-6; weak D call: TRBD1 (5 bases). With 3 bases removed from V and 10 bases from J, the gap between germline ends came to 10 bases. This CDR3 is 13 amino acids long. CDR1 is MNHEY, CDR2 SMNVEV, per germline (reference sequence). As DNA, the CDR3 is TGTGCCAGCAGTTTCAGGGATATCTCACCCCTCCACTTT. It specifies CASSFRDISPLHF.

V and J are TRBV7-8 and TRBJ2-7, with no clear D. Germline-derived CDR1 and CDR2 are SGHVS and FQNEAQ. The CDR3 spans 13 residues. The V end was cut by 2 bases, the J end by 3 bases, with 8 bases between. Here the CDR3 DNA reads TGTGCCAGCAGCTTAAGTGCTTACTACGAGCAGTACTTC. It specifies CASSLSAYYEQYF.

CDR3 sequence: CASSEGGGFPGYEQYF. For the CDR3, the DNA is TGTGCCAGCAGCGAGGGGGGAGGCTTTCCAGGCTACGAGCAGTACTTC. The chain combines TRBV9 with TRBJ2-7; the D call may be TRBD1 or TRBD2 (6 bases each). Trimming took off 3 bases at V and 3 bases at J, with 19 bases between the two ends. The CDR3 contains 16 residues. Germline loops: CDR1 SGDLS, CDR2 YYNGEE.

V usage is TRBV7-9 and J usage is TRBJ2-3, with 12 bases aligning to TRBD2. Germline CDR1 is SEHNR and CDR2 is FQNEAQ (reference sequence). The CDR3 length is 16 residues. Germline trimming cut 3 bases from V and 2 bases from J; bases unmatched to any gene: 3. Here the CDR3 reads CASSLRLAGDTDTQYF. Written as DNA, the CDR3 is TGTGCCAGCAGCTTGAGACTAGCGGGGGACACAGATACGCAGTATTTT.

The chain combines TRBV19 with TRBJ1-1; D is perhaps TRBD1 (5 bases). The germline V and J ends were trimmed by 4 bases and 5 bases, with 14 bases remaining between them. Per germline, CDR1 LNHDA and CDR2 SQIVND (reference sequence). The CDR3 consists of 14 residues. The CDR3: CASSTHRSRTEAFF. CDR3 DNA sequence: TGTGCCAGTAGTACGCACAGGTCGCGAACTGAAGCTTTCTTT. The full variable domain, its missing parts supplied by reference TRBV19 and TRBJ1-1, is DGGITQSPKYLFRKEGQNVTLSCEQNLNHDAMYWYRQDPGQGLRLIYYSQIVNDFQKGDIAEGYSVSREKKESFPLTVTSAQKNPTAFYLCASSTHRSRTEAFFGQGTRLTVV.

A single count supports this clone. V and J are TRBV10-3 and TRBJ1-1, with D possibly being TRBD1 (5 bases). CDR1 and CDR2 from the germline V gene are ENHRY and SYGVKD. The germline V and J ends were trimmed by 4 bases and 0 bases, with 9 bases remaining between them. The CDR3 consists of 14 residues. DNA of the CDR3: TGTGCCATCAGTGTGGACACGTTGAACACTGAAGCTTTCTTT. Its translation: CAISVDTLNTEAFF.